The 18 T cell receptor beta chains in this list originate from one sample, sequenced in a study of cytomegalovirus exposure and HLA in healthy donors. PCR involved 60 Vbeta and 13 Jbeta primers. Only in-frame clones appear in the TCRdb table, and some are missing; sequencing was by immunoSEQ multiplex PCR. The sample consists of roughly 200,000 clones, roughly 84% of them appearing once. The sequencing sample was made of PBMCs. The receptor source for this set is a man aged 45-65 years in good health and CMV-seronegative.

The V call is TRBV28, the J call TRBJ2-3, with a tentative D call TRBD2 (5 bases). The CDR3 runs 15 residues. V lost 4 bases and J 2 bases, leaving 13 bases between the germline ends. Germline-derived CDR1 and CDR2 are MDHEN and SYDVKM. This chain's CDR3 is CASSSPRGLTDTQYF. The CDR3 coding sequence is TGTGCCAGCAGTTCCCCGCGCGGGCTCACAGATACGCAGTATTTT.

This clone was seen only once. The rearrangement uses TRBV28 and TRBJ2-1; 10 bases match TRBD2. The CDR3 runs 16 residues. Looked up from germline, CDR1 is MDHEN and CDR2 is SYDVKM. V was clipped by 4 bases and J by 4 bases; unmatched bases: 7. The CDR3 DNA reads TGTGCCAGCAGTTCTCGGACTAGCGGTATATACAATGAGCAGTTCTTC. This gives the protein CASSSRTSGIYNEQFF.

This clone has just a few counts. The rearrangement links TRBV9 to TRBJ2-5; no clear D. The CDR3 contains 14 residues. With 4 bases removed from V and 5 bases from J, the gap between germline ends came to 15 bases. Per germline, CDR1 SGDLS and CDR2 YYNGEE. The CDR3 DNA sequence: TGTGCCAGCAGCCTGGGCCCGGTTTCGGAGACCCAGTACTTC. Residues: CASSLGPVSETQYF. Supplemented by reference TRBV9 and TRBJ2-5, the full variable domain reads DSGVTQTPKHLITATGQRVTLRCSPRSGDLSVYWYQQSLDQGLQFLIQYYNGEERAKGNILERFSAQQFPDLHSELNLSSLELGDSALYFCASSLGPVSETQYFGPGTRLLVL.

The genes are TRBV27 and TRBJ2-7; the match to TRBD2 covers 10 bases. The V gene's germline CDR1 is MNHEY and CDR2 SMNVEV (reference sequence). This CDR3 contains 16 residues. The ends lost 0 bases at V and 2 bases at J; junction bases unmatched: 4. The CDR3 protein is CASSLSRTSGTYEQYF. The CDR3 DNA sequence: TGTGCCAGCAGTTTATCCCGCACTAGCGGGACCTACGAGCAGTACTTC.

In nucleotides, the CDR3 is TGTGCCAGTAGTATAGGAGGCCGCTACAATGAGCAGTTCTTC. It is translated as CASSIGGRYNEQFF. V usage is TRBV19 and J usage is TRBJ2-1; D call uncertain. CDR3 length: 14 residues. The V end was cut by 1 base, the J end by 3 bases, with 7 bases between. Per germline, CDR1 LNHDA and CDR2 SQIVND (reference sequence).

The chain has TRBV14 and TRBJ2-3; 9 nucleotides agree with TRBD2. Germline V lookup: CDR1 SGHDN, CDR2 FVKESK. The CDR3 totals 15 residues. V shed 1 base, J shed 1 base, and the junction held 0 bases outside the gene matches. The CDR3 region is CASSQGTSGTDTQYF. CDR3 bases: TGTGCCAGCAGCCAAGGGACTAGCGGCACAGATACGCAGTATTTT.

CDR3 sequence reads: CAISADSGNKNYNEQFF. CDR3 DNA: TGTGCCATCAGTGCGGATAGCGGGAATAAAAATTACAATGAGCAGTTCTTC. The chain uses TRBV10-3 and TRBJ2-1; 8 nucleotides align to TRBD2. Germline trimming cut 4 bases from V and 4 bases from J; bases unmatched to any gene: 12. Germline CDR1 ENHRY, CDR2 SYGVKD. The CDR3 covers 17 residues.

The V call is TRBV5-1, the J call TRBJ2-1; a possible D gene is TRBD1 (6 bases). Trimming left V 0 bases short and J 5 bases short, with 12 bases between. The CDR3 runs 15 residues. Germline loops: CDR1 SGHRS, CDR2 YFSETQ. The chain's CDR3 is CASSLDRVLNNEQFF. In DNA form, the CDR3 reads TGCGCCAGCAGCTTGGACAGGGTCCTCAACAATGAGCAGTTCTTC.

This chain uses TRBV5-1 with TRBJ2-5, with TRBD2 matching 8 bases. V was clipped by 1 base and J by 2 bases; unmatched bases: 7. Germline CDR1 is SGHRS and CDR2 is YFSETQ. This CDR3 has 16 amino acids. CDR3 DNA: TGCGCCAGCAGCTTGCCAGCGGGAGTGAGTCAAGAGACCCAGTACTTC. This gives the protein CASSLPAGVSQETQYF.

The chain couples TRBV5-1 to TRBJ1-6, with 8 bases fitting TRBD1. The CDR3 loop spans 15 amino acids. The germline CDR1 and CDR2 sequences are SGHRS and YFSETQ. The V and J ends lost 5 bases and 9 bases, in that order; junction bases with no gene match: 10. This CDR3 is CASSQETGGASPLHF. As DNA, the CDR3 is TGCGCCAGCAGTCAAGAAACAGGGGGGGCTTCACCCCTCCACTTT.

The chain uses TRBV6-5 and TRBJ1-2; no clear D. This CDR3 has 11 amino acids. Germline V gene lookup returns CDR1 MNHEY and CDR2 SVGAGI. The V gene lost 4 bases and the J gene lost 8 bases, with 8 bases spanning the gap. The CDR3 sequence: CASSSSLGYTF. As DNA, the CDR3 is TGTGCCAGCAGTTCCAGTTTAGGCTACACCTTC.

V and J are TRBV5-4 and TRBJ2-1; D is ambiguous. CDR3 length equals 12 residues. The germline V and J ends were trimmed by 3 bases and 9 bases, with 10 bases remaining between them. Germline CDR1 SGHNT, CDR2 YYREEE (reference sequence). The CDR3 spells CASSWPGGEQFF. The CDR3 DNA reads TGTGCCAGCAGCTGGCCCGGCGGTGAGCAGTTCTTC.

This clone appeared a few times. V is TRBV6-4 and J is TRBJ1-2; D gene unclear. The CDR3 consists of 15 residues. Germline CDR1 and CDR2: MRHNA and SNTAGT. V lost 6 bases, J lost 0 bases, and 14 bases lay in between. The CDR3 DNA reads TGTGCCAGCAGGCCTGCGGAGGGTCCTAACTATGGCTACACCTTC. It specifies CASRPAEGPNYGYTF.

The V call is TRBV7-9, the J call TRBJ2-1; 8 bases agree with TRBD2. Trimming cost V 5 bases and J 7 bases; bases outside gene matches: 10. Per germline, CDR1 SEHNR and CDR2 FQNEAQ (reference sequence). This CDR3 comprises 15 residues. The CDR3 reads CASSHLLAEANEQFF. The CDR3 DNA reads TGTGCCAGCAGCCATTTACTAGCGGAGGCAAATGAGCAGTTCTTC.

V and J are TRBV28 and TRBJ2-7, with 7 positions matching TRBD2. The CDR3 sequence is 14 residues long. J gave up 3 bases and V 4 bases, and 6 bases lay outside the gene matches. Germline V CDR1 and CDR2: MDHEN, SYDVKM. Here the CDR3 DNA reads TGTGCCAGCAGTTCCTCCGGGACTAACTACGAGCAGTACTTC. As protein: CASSSSGTNYEQYF.

The chain joins TRBV11-3 to TRBJ2-7, with D perhaps TRBD2 (6 bases). Trimming removed 0 bases from V and 0 bases from J, with 15 bases in between. This CDR3 contains 17 residues. In germline, CDR1 is SGHNT, CDR2 YENEEA. The CDR3 sequence is CASSLDQGGPASYEQYF. In nucleotides, the CDR3 is TGTGCCAGCAGCTTAGATCAGGGAGGCCCAGCCTCCTACGAGCAGTACTTC. The complete variable domain, with remaining parts taken from reference TRBV11-3 and TRBJ2-7, reads EAGVVQSPRYKIIEKKQPVAFWCNPISGHNTLYWYLQNLGQGPELLIRYENEEAVDDSQLPKDRFSAERLKGVDSTLKIQPAELGDSAVYLCASSLDQGGPASYEQYFGPGTRLTVT.

The rearrangement uses TRBV7-2 and TRBJ2-5; 9 bases align to TRBD1. Per germline, CDR1 SGHTA and CDR2 FQGNSA. The V segment lost 5 bases and the J segment 5 bases; nucleotides outside the gene matches: 3. The CDR3 covers 13 residues. The CDR3 DNA sequence: TGTGCCAGCAGCCGGGACAGGGTGGAGACCCAGTACTTC. This encodes CASSRDRVETQYF.

This chain joins TRBV29-1 and TRBJ1-2; D is ambiguous. V dropped 0 bases and J dropped 4 bases, with 6 bases sitting between them. CDR3 length: 12 amino acids. Germline CDR1 SQVTM, CDR2 ANQGSEA. The chain's CDR3 is CSVEEQIYGYTF. The CDR3 DNA reads TGCAGCGTTGAAGAACAGATCTATGGCTACACCTTC.